This is a list of T cell receptor beta chains from one sample in a study of cytomegalovirus exposure and HLA in healthy donors. The protocol was immunoSEQ multiplex PCR, while the TCRdb copy is restricted to in-frame clones and leaves out a portion. In total, the table holds 200,000 to 250,000 clones. Sequenced input: PBMCs. Receptor source: a woman aged 25 to 45 in good health and CMV-seropositive. CDR3s include the opening cysteine and the closing phenylalanine or tryptophan. The order of the fields is D gene, V gene, J gene, CDR3 length, CDR3 DNA, CDR3 protein. D genes are given only for firm matches.

D: NA
V: TRBV7-7
J: TRBJ2-7
length: 15
DNA: TGTGCCAGCAGCTTAGGTCTGGGCAGCTCCTACGAGCAGTACTTC
CDR3: CASSLGLGSSYEQYF

D: NA
V: TRBV20-1
J: TRBJ2-3
length: 11
DNA: TGCAGTGCTAGTATATCAGATACGCAGTATTTT
CDR3: CSASISDTQYF

D: TRBD1
V: TRBV27
J: TRBJ2-7
length: 15
DNA: TGTGCCAGCAGTTTTATCGGACAGGGGACCTACGAGCAGTACTTC
CDR3: CASSFIGQGTYEQYF

D: NA
V: TRBV13
J: TRBJ1-1
length: 14
DNA: TGTGCCAGCAGCTTAGAAGGGGCGCGGACTGAAGCTTTCTTT
CDR3: CASSLEGARTEAFF

D: NA
V: TRBV7-2
J: TRBJ1-5
length: 13
DNA: TGTGCCAGCAGCTTGGCCAGGCCTGGGCCCCAGCATTTT
CDR3: CASSLARPGPQHF

D: TRBD2
V: TRBV6-1
J: TRBJ2-7
length: 16
DNA: TGTGCCAGCAGTGATCAACCTAGCGGGAGGGCCTACGAGCAGTACTTC
CDR3: CASSDQPSGRAYEQYF

D: NA
V: TRBV29-1
J: TRBJ2-7
length: 13
DNA: TGCAGCGTTGTAGAGACAAACCCCTACGAGCAGTACTTC
CDR3: CSVVETNPYEQYF

D: TRBD2
V: TRBV6-1
J: TRBJ2-7
length: 15
DNA: TGTGCCAGCAGTGAAGCCGGGACTAGCGGGTACGAGCAGTACTTC
CDR3: CASSEAGTSGYEQYF

D: NA
V: TRBV9
J: TRBJ1-2
length: 15
DNA: TGTGCCAGCAGCGCCCGACAGCCGGGCCCTGAGGGCTACACCTTC
CDR3: CASSARQPGPEGYTF

D: TRBD2
V: TRBV25-1
J: TRBJ2-7
length: 15
DNA: TGTGCCAGCAGTTACAACCGGGACTACACCTACGAGCAGTACTTC
CDR3: CASSYNRDYTYEQYF

D: NA
V: TRBV9
J: TRBJ2-5
length: 15
DNA: TGTGCCAGCAGCGTAACTTCCTTGACACAAGAGACCCAGTACTTC
CDR3: CASSVTSLTQETQYF

D: TRBD2
V: TRBV6-6
J: TRBJ2-7
length: 15
DNA: TGTGCCAGCAGTTACGCTAGCGGCTTCTCCTACGAGCAGTACTTC
CDR3: CASSYASGFSYEQYF

D: NA
V: TRBV5-1
J: TRBJ1-1
length: 16
DNA: TGCGCCAGCAGCCCCCGGTGGGGGGAGACGAACACTGAAGCTTTCTTT
CDR3: CASSPRWGETNTEAFF

D: TRBD1
V: TRBV27
J: TRBJ2-4
length: 15
DNA: TGTGCCAGCAGCCGAACGGACAGGGACAAAAACATTCAGTACTTC
CDR3: CASSRTDRDKNIQYF

D: TRBD2
V: TRBV5-1
J: TRBJ2-1
length: 16
DNA: TGCGCCAGCAGCGCCTCCCCGGGACTAGCCTCCAATGAGCAGTTCTTC
CDR3: CASSASPGLASNEQFF

D: NA
V: TRBV29-1
J: TRBJ2-5
length: 14
DNA: TGCAGCGTTGAATGGGCACGAGAACAAGAGACCCAGTACTTC
CDR3: CSVEWAREQETQYF

D: TRBD2
V: TRBV5-6
J: TRBJ2-1
length: 15
DNA: TGTGCCAGCACCCCCAAAACTAGCGGGATTGGTGAGCAGTTCTTC
CDR3: CASTPKTSGIGEQFF

D: TRBD2
V: TRBV7-2
J: TRBJ2-1
length: 16
DNA: TGTGCCAGCAGCAAAAGGGGACTAGCGGACTACAATGAGCAGTTCTTC
CDR3: CASSKRGLADYNEQFF

D: TRBD2
V: TRBV29-1
J: TRBJ2-3
length: 14
DNA: TGCAGCGGTGGAAGCGGGGAGCTCACAGATACGCAGTATTTT
CDR3: CSGGSGELTDTQYF

D: TRBD1
V: TRBV11-2
J: TRBJ2-7
length: 13
DNA: TGTGCCAGCAGCTTCGACAGGGCCTACGAGCAGTACTTC
CDR3: CASSFDRAYEQYF

D: TRBD2
V: TRBV7-9
J: TRBJ2-1
length: 14
DNA: TGTGCCAGCAGCCCACGGGGAGGGGTCAATGAGCAGTTCTTC
CDR3: CASSPRGGVNEQFF

D: TRBD1
V: TRBV5-6
J: TRBJ2-5
length: 14
DNA: TGTGCCAGCAGCTCGGGACAGACCGGAGAGACCCAGTACTTC
CDR3: CASSSGQTGETQYF

D: NA
V: TRBV2
J: TRBJ1-1
length: 16
DNA: TGTGCCAGCAGTGCCCCGGGATTGGGGGCGAGCACTGAAGCTTTCTTT
CDR3: CASSAPGLGASTEAFF